This T cell receptor beta chain was sequenced for a study of shared clonotypes between healthy human individuals. In the study overall: Per donor, CD8 memory used one plate, CD8 naive used two, CD4 memory used three and CD4 naive used three.

This clone was picked up one time. As yet, its antigen is unknown. Other DNA sequences within the sample encode an identical CDR3. Points from the study as a whole: Relative to memory subsets, naive subsets generally showed larger estimated richness.

Genomic DNA from each subset was divided evenly over several immunoSEQ plates. Produced via immunoSEQ multiplex PCR; TCRdb's table is partial and in-frame only. The table shows approximately 1.4 million clones, with nearly 99% occurring only once. Trimming cost V 1 base and J 3 bases, with 9 bases left between them. Germline loops: CDR1 SEHNR, CDR2 FQNEAQ (reference sequence). The CDR3 spans 15 residues. The chain employs TRBV7-9 and TRBJ1-4, with D tentatively TRBD1 (5 bases). The sequenced sample consisted of naive CD4+ T cells sorted from blood. Subset denoted: CD45RA+ positively selected. The TCR comes from a man aged 25-45 years in good health. The CDR3 loop is CASSLDRRANEKLFF. Written as DNA, the CDR3 is TGTGCCAGCAGCTTAGACAGGAGGGCTAATGAAAAACTGTTTTTT.